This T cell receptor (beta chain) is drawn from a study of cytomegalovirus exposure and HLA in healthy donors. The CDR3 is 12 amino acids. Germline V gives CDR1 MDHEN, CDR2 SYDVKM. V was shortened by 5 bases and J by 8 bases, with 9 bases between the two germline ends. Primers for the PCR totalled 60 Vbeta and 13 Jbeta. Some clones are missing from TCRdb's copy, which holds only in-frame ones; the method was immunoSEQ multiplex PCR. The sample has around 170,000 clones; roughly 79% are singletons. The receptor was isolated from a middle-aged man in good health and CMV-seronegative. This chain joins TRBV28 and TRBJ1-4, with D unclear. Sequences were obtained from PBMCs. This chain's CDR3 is CASSPQREKLFF. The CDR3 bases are TGTGCCAGCAGTCCGCAGAGGGAAAAACTGTTTTTT. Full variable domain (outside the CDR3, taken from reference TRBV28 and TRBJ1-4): DVKVTQSSRYLVKRTGEKVFLECVQDMDHENMFWYRQDPGLGLRLIYFSYDVKMKEKGDIPEGYSVSREKKERFSLILESASTNQTSMYLCASSPQREKLFFGSGTQLSVL.